This TCR beta chain was sequenced in a study of T cell clonality in common variable immunodeficiency. Findings and limits, study-wide: Repertoire-complication correlations in CVID were limited by patient heterogeneity. In common variable immunodeficiency, TCR beta chains reportedly carried fewer deletions and N-nucleotide insertions. TCRbeta clonality was increased in CVID versus healthy controls.

At least ten counts were recorded for this clone. Its antigen remains unknown. The read stops 3 residues short of the end of the CDR3; the missing end is completed from the germline J gene. CVID meant reduced serum IgG, IgA and/or IgM plus specific antibody deficiency. For at least one year, all CVID subjects received replacement immunoglobulin. Germline CDR1 reads SGHNT; CDR2 reads YYREEE (reference sequence). This CDR3 has 15 residues. With V trimmed by 4 bases and J by 1 base, 5 bases remained unmatched. Profiled with immunoSEQ multiplex PCR; TCRdb holds only in-frame clones, not every one. This sample has about 19,000 clones, each found more than once.

The gene calls are TRBV5-4 and TRBJ2-1; 7 bases line up with TRBD1. The material sequenced was peripheral blood mononuclear cells. The clonotype was recovered from a human donor with common variable immunodeficiency. This CDR3 is CASSPGQESYNEQFF. The CDR3 DNA, read in part, is TGTGCCAGCAGCCCAGGACAGGAATCCTACAATGAG. Drawing the rest from reference TRBV5-4 and TRBJ2-1, the complete variable domain is ETGVTQSPTHLIKTRGQQVTLRCSSQSGHNTVSWYQQALGQGPQFIFQYYREEENGRGNFPPRFSGLQFPNYSSELNVNALELDDSALYLCASSPGQESYNEQFFGPGTRLTVL.